This T cell receptor beta chain was sequenced during a study of monozygotic twins with inflammatory bowel disease. Whole-study findings and limits: Whether twins were concordant or discordant made no difference to repertoire similarity, possibly from limited power. Fewer clonotypes were shared with others by IBD patients than by healthy twins, especially with disease activity.

The germline CDR1 and CDR2 sequences are DFQATT and SNEGSKA (reference sequence). This CDR3 contains 14 residues. With regard to this clonotype: Its antigen remains unknown.

UMIs were attached via template switching, each with a 6-nucleotide sample barcode. Using the 5' RACE reads, TCRdb records one entry per CDR3 protein without DNA. The sample table sets out approximately 330,000 distinct CDR3 sequences. This rearrangement joins TRBV20-1 to TRBJ2-2; TCRdb proposes TRBD2, but this gene call is untestable without DNA. The specimen was blood. This clonotype was obtained from a human donor with ulcerative colitis or Crohn's disease, or a healthy co-twin of an affected twin (not recorded which). The CDR3 here is CSATNGRSTGELCF.